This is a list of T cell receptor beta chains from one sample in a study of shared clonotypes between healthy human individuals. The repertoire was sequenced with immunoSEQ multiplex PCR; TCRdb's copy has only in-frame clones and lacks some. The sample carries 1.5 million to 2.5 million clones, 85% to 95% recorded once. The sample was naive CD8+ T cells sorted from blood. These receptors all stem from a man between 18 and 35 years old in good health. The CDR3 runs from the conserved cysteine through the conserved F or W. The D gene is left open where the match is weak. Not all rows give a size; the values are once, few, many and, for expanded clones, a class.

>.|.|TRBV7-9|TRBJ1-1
CASSSSYGLNTEAFF
TGTGCCAGCAGCTCATCATACGGCCTGAACACTGAAGCTTTCTTT
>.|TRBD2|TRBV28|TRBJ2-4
CASTLAGGPNIQYF
TGTGCCAGCACACTAGCGGGGGGGCCAAACATTCAGTACTTC
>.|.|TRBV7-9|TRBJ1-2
CASMENYGYTF
TGTGCCAGCATGGAAAACTATGGCTACACCTTC
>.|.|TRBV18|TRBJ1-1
CASPEGSTGYTEAFF
TGTGCCAGCCCAGAGGGGTCCACCGGGTACACTGAAGCTTTCTTT
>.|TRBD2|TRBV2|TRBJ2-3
CASSERPSGLTDTQYF
TGTGCCAGCAGTGAGAGGCCTAGCGGGCTCACAGATACGCAGTATTTT
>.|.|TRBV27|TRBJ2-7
CASSLQGTYEQYF
TGTGCCAGCAGCCTACAGGGTACCTACGAGCAGTACTTC
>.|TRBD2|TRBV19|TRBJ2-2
CATMGLAGLGELFF
TGTGCCACCATGGGGCTAGCGGGGCTCGGGGAGCTGTTTTTT
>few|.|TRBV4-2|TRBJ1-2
CASSQDGYSANYGYTF
TGTGCCAGCAGCCAAGATGGATACAGTGCTAACTATGGCTACACCTTC
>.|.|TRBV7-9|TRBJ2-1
CASSLADHEQFF
TGTGCCAGCAGCTTAGCGGACCACGAGCAGTTCTTC
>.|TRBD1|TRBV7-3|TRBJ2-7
CASSLTPGQGTYEQYF
TGTGCCAGCAGCTTAACCCCGGGACAGGGGACCTACGAGCAGTACTTC
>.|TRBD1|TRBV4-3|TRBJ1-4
CASSLLDREDWGGEKLFF
TGCGCCAGCAGCCTCTTGGACAGGGAAGATTGGGGAGGGGAAAAACTGTTTTTT
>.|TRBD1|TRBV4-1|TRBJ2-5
CASSQGIRGPLQETQYF
TGCGCCAGCAGCCAAGGCATCAGGGGGCCACTCCAAGAGACCCAGTACTTC
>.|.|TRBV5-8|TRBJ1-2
CASSLNWEGIRAYGYTF
TGTGCCAGCAGCTTGAATTGGGAGGGGATTAGGGCCTATGGCTACACCTTC
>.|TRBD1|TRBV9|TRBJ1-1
CASSADRGVGMNTEAFF
TGTGCCAGCAGCGCAGACAGGGGAGTTGGCATGAACACTGAAGCTTTCTTT
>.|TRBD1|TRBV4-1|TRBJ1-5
CASSFDRGSNQPQHF
TGCGCCAGCAGCTTTGACAGGGGAAGCAATCAGCCCCAGCATTTT
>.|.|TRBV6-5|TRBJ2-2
CASSYMAIGTGELFF
TGTGCCAGCAGTTACATGGCTATCGGCACCGGGGAGCTGTTTTTT
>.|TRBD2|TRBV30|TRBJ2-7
CAWTSGESYEQYF
TGTGCCTGGACTAGCGGGGAATCCTACGAGCAGTACTTC
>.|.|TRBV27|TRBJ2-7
CASSLGLSSYEQYF
TGTGCCAGCAGTTTGGGTCTGAGCTCCTACGAGCAGTACTTC
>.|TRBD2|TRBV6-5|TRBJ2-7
CASSSGGTSGPYEQYF
TGTGCCAGCAGTTCCGGCGGGACTAGCGGACCTTACGAGCAGTACTTC
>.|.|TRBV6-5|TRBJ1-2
CASSLDQLYGYTF
TGTGCCAGCAGCCTTGACCAGCTCTATGGCTACACCTTC
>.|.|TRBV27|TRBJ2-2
CASSLGLRWELFF
TGTGCCAGCAGTTTAGGACTACGTTGGGAGCTGTTTTTT
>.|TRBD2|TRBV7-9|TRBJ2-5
CASRPLADQETQYF
TGTGCCAGCAGACCACTAGCGGACCAAGAGACCCAGTACTTC